The entry below describes one T cell receptor beta chain. Its antigen is unidentified. The CDR3 length is 15 residues. J was trimmed by 1 base and V by 3 bases; bases with no gene match: 8. CDR1 GTSNPN and CDR2 SVGIG come from the germline V gene (reference sequence). The source of the sample is a study of cytotoxic CD8 clonotypes in ibrutinib-treated CLL. Study details: Of a cohort that held 11 to 12 relapsed/refractory and fewer than 16 treatment-naive patients, roughly 18 were IGHV unmutated. Study conclusions and caveats: Public clonotypes were uncommon and contracted or stayed stable on treatment.

Sequenced by immunoSEQ multiplex PCR; TCRdb stores in-frame clones only, minus some. The repertoire has about 92,000 clones, 77% of them found once; the top ten carry around 24%. V gene TRBV30 combines with J gene TRBJ2-5; 7 bases agree with TRBD1. Specimen: PBMCs, collected after 24 months of ibrutinib treatment. The TCR was taken from a human donor with chronic lymphocytic leukemia. The CDR3 sequence: CAWRAVGGPQETQYF. The CDR3 DNA reads as TGTGCCTGGAGGGCTGTAGGGGGCCCCCAAGAGACCCAGTACTTC. Together with reference TRBV30 and TRBJ2-5, the CDR3 gives the full variable domain: SQTIHQWPATLVQPVGSPLSLECTVEGTSNPNLYWYRQAAGRGLQLLFYSVGIGQISSEVPQNLSASRPQDRQFILSSKKLLLSDSGFYLCAWRAVGGPQETQYFGPGTRLLVL.